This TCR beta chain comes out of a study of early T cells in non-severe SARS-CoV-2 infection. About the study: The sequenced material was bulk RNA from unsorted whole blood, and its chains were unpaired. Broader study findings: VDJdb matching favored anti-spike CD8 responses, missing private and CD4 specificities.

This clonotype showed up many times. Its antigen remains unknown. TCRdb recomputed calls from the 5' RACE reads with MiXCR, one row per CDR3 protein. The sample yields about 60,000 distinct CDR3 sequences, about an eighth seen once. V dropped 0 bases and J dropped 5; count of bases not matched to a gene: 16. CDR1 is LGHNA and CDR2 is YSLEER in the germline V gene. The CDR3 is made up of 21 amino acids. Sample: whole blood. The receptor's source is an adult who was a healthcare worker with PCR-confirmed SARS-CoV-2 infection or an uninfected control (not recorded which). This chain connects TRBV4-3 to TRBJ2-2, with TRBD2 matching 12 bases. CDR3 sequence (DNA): TGCGCCAGCAGCCAAGATCGGCCGTCTGCGCGGACTAGCGGGGCTACCGGGGAGCTGTTTTTT. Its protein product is CASSQDRPSARTSGATGELFF.